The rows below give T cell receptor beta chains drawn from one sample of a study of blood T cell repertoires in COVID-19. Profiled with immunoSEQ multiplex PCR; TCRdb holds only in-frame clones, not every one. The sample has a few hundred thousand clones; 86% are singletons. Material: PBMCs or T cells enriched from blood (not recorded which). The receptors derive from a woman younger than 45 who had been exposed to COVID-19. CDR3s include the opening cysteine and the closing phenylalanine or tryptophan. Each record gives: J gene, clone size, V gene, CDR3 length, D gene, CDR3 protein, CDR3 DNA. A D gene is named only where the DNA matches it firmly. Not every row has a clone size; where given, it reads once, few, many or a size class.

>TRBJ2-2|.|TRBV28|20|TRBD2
CASSPPLGQFGTSPTGELFF
TGTGCCAGCAGCCCACCTCTAGGTCAGTTCGGGACTAGTCCCACCGGGGAGCTGTTTTTT
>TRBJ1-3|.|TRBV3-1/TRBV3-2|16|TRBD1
CASSQGTGHSGNTIYF
TGTGCCAGCAGCCAAGGGACAGGGCACTCTGGAAACACCATATATTTT
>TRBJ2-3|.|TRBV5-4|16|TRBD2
CASSEAGTSGTDTQYF
TGTGCCAGCAGCGAGGCCGGGACTAGCGGCACAGATACGCAGTATTTT
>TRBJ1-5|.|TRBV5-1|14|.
CASSLVGGDQPQHF
TGCGCCAGCAGCTTGGTAGGGGGTGACCAGCCCCAGCATTTT
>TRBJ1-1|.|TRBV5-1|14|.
CASSLEPAGTEAFF
TGCGCCAGCAGCCTCGAGCCGGCGGGCACTGAAGCTTTCTTT
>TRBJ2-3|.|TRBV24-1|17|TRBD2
CATSDFGQRGQQDTQYF
TGTGCCACCAGTGATTTTGGCCAGCGGGGGCAACAAGATACGCAGTATTTT
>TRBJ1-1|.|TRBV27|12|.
CASSLSGTEAFF
TGTGCCAGCAGTTTGTCGGGGACTGAAGCTTTCTTT
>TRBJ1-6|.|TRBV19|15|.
CASSLNREGNSPLHF
TGTGCCAGTAGTTTAAACAGGGAGGGAAATTCACCCCTCCACTTT
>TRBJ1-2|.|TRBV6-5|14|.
CASSALGRGAGYTF
TGTGCCAGCTCCGCTCTGGGGAGGGGCGCCGGCTACACCTTC
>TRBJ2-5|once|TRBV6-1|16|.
CASSEGTTIYQETQYF
TGTGCCAGCAGTGAAGGGACAACAATTTACCAAGAGACCCAGTACTTC
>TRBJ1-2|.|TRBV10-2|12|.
CASSEITDGYTF
TGCGCCAGCAGTGAGATTACGGATGGCTACACCTTC
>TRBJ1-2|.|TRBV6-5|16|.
CASSYSRGAQGYGYTF
TGTGCCAGCAGTTACTCACGGGGGGCTCAAGGGTATGGCTACACCTTC
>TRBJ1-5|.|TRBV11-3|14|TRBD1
CASSWTGGNQPQHF
TGTGCCAGCAGCTGGACAGGGGGGAATCAGCCCCAGCATTTT
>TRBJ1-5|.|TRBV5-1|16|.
CASSFGVLKRNQPQHF
TGCGCCAGCAGCTTCGGGGTCCTCAAACGCAATCAGCCCCAGCATTTT
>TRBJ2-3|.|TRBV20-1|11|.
CSAPSTDTQYF
TGCAGTGCTCCAAGCACAGATACGCAGTATTTT
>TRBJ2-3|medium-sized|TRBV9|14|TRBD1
CASRQGDGTDTQYF
TGTGCCAGCAGGCAGGGGGATGGCACAGATACGCAGTATTTT
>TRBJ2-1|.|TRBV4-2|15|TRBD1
CASSQSYRGQVEQFF
TGTGCCAGCAGCCAAAGTTACAGGGGGCAGGTTGAGCAGTTCTTC
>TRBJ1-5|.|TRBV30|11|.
CAWGPDQPQHF
TGTGCCTGGGGCCCCGATCAGCCCCAGCATTTT
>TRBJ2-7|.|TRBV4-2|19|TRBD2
CASSQDSSGGASYYYEQYF
TGTGCCAGCAGCCAAGATTCTAGCGGGGGGGCCTCCTACTACTACGAGCAGTACTTC
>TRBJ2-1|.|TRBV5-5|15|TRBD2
CASSRIGGANNEQFF
TGTGCCAGCAGTCGAATCGGGGGGGCCAACAATGAGCAGTTCTTC
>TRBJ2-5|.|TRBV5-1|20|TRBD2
CASSSTRLAGGIPLQETQYF
TGCGCCAGCAGCTCCACCAGGCTAGCGGGGGGGATACCCCTCCAAGAGACCCAGTACTTC
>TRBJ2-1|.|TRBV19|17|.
CASSIYGGGGSYNEQFF
TGTGCCAGTAGTATTTATGGGGGCGGAGGCTCCTACAATGAGCAGTTCTTC
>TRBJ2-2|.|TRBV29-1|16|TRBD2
CSVGVGRGITTGELFF
TGCAGCGTTGGGGTTGGGCGGGGGATTACCACCGGGGAGCTGTTTTTT
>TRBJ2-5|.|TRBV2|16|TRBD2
CASSGTSGGIQETQYF
TGTGCCAGCAGTGGCACTAGCGGGGGTATTCAAGAGACCCAGTACTTC
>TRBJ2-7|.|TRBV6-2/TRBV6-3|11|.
CASSQEYEQYF
TGTGCCAGCAGTCAGGAATACGAGCAGTACTTC
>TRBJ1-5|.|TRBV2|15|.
CASSGETGQLEPQHF
TGTGCCAGCAGTGGTGAGACAGGCCAACTAGAGCCCCAGCATTTT
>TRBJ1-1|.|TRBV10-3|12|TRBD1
CAIGTVNTEAFF
TGTGCCATAGGGACAGTGAACACTGAAGCTTTCTTT
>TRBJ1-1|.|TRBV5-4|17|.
CASSLDLGLSGRNEAFF
TGTGCCAGCAGCTTGGATTTGGGACTAAGTGGGAGAAATGAAGCTTTCTTT
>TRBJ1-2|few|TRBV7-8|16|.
CASSLARQATNYGYTF
TGTGCCAGCAGCTTAGCGAGACAGGCGACTAACTATGGCTACACCTTC
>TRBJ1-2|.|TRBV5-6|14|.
CASSWTTNNYGYTF
TGTGCCAGCAGCTGGACGACTAATAACTATGGCTACACCTTC
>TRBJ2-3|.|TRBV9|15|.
CASSSRGLSTDTQYF
TGTGCCAGCAGCTCCCGCGGACTGAGCACAGATACGCAGTATTTT
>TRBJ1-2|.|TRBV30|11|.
CAWSTGRGYTF
TGTGCCTGGAGTACAGGGCGCGGCTACACCTTC
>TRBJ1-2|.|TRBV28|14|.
CASSLFRQLYGYTF
TGTGCCAGCAGTTTATTTAGACAGCTTTATGGCTACACCTTC
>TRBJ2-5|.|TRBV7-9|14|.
CASSLSRAGETQYF
TGTGCCAGCAGCTTATCGAGGGCCGGAGAGACCCAGTACTTC
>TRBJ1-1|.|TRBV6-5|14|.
CASSYRGRDTEAFF
TGTGCCAGCAGTTATAGGGGTCGGGACACTGAAGCTTTCTTT
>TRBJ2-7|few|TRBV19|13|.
CASSIALSYEQYF
TGTGCCAGTAGTATAGCCCTTTCCTACGAGCAGTACTTC
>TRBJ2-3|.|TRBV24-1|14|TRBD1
CATWDRAVTDTQYF
TGTGCCACCTGGGACAGGGCTGTCACAGATACGCAGTATTTT
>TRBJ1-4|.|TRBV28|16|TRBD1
CASSFPGQGLNEKLFF
TGTGCCAGCAGTTTCCCGGGACAGGGCCTTAATGAAAAACTGTTTTTT
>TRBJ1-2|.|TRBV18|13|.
CASSPEDYYGYTF
TGTGCCAGCTCACCAGAGGATTACTATGGCTACACCTTC
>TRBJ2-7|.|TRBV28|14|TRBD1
CASYRQGSSYEQYF
TGTGCCAGCTACCGACAGGGGAGCTCCTACGAGCAGTACTTC
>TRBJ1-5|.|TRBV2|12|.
CASAEDTQPQHF
TGTGCCAGCGCTGAGGACACCCAGCCCCAGCATTTT
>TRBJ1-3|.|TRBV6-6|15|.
CASTPGGVTGNTIYF
TGTGCCAGCACCCCTGGGGGGGTCACTGGAAACACCATATATTTT
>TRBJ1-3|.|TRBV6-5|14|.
CASSQQNSGNTIYF
TGTGCCAGCAGTCAACAGAACTCTGGAAACACCATATATTTT
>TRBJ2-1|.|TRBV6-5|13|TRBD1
CASSMGDRDEQFF
TGTGCCAGCAGTATGGGGGACAGGGATGAGCAGTTCTTC
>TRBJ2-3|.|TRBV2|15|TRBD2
CASSRLAGVSDTQYF
TGTGCCAGCAGTCGACTAGCGGGGGTTTCAGATACGCAGTATTTT
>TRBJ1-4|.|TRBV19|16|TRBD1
CASQYRGAPTNEKLFF
TGTGCCAGTCAGTACAGGGGCGCCCCAACTAATGAAAAACTGTTTTTT
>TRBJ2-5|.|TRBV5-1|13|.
CASSPAGQETQYF
TGCGCCAGCAGCCCCGCGGGGCAAGAGACCCAGTACTTC
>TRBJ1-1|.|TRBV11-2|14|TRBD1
CASRPWTGYTEAFF
TGTGCCAGCAGACCTTGGACAGGGTACACTGAAGCTTTCTTT
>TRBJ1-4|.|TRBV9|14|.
CASSSEGGRGKLFF
TGTGCCAGCAGCTCCGAAGGAGGGAGGGGAAAACTGTTTTTT
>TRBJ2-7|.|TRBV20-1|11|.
CSGLRGYEQYF
TGCAGTGGGCTACGGGGGTACGAGCAGTACTTC
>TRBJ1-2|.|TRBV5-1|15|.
CASSLEAGLGYGYTF
TGCGCCAGCAGCTTGGAGGCAGGGCTCGGGTATGGCTACACCTTC
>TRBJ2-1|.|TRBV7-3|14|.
CASSRAGRANEQFF
TGTGCCAGCAGTCGTGCGGGTAGGGCCAATGAGCAGTTCTTC
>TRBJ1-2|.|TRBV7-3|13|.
CASSLNEDWGYTF
TGTGCCAGCAGCTTAAACGAAGACTGGGGCTACACCTTC
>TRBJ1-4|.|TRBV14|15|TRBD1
CASSPYRGLNEKLFF
TGTGCCAGCAGCCCCTACAGGGGCCTTAATGAAAAACTGTTTTTT
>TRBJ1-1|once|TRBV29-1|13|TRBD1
CSIETGNHGEAFF
TGCAGTATTGAGACAGGGAATCACGGTGAAGCTTTCTTT
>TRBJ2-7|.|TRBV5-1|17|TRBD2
CASSLGALAGAAYEQYF
TGCGCCAGCAGCTTGGGGGCCCTAGCGGGGGCGGCCTACGAGCAGTACTTC
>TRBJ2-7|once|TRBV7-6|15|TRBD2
CASSLEAIWGGEQYF
TGTGCCAGCAGCTTAGAGGCAATTTGGGGGGGCGAGCAGTACTTC
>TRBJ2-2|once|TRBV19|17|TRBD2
CASSISLAGGLTGELFF
TGTGCCAGTAGTATCTCTCTAGCGGGGGGGCTCACCGGGGAGCTGTTTTTT
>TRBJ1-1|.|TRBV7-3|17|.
CASCVVEGGDRNTEAFF
TGTGCCAGCTGCGTCGTAGAGGGCGGGGATAGGAACACTGAAGCTTTCTTT
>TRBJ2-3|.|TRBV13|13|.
CASKIRLVNTQYF
TGTGCCAGCAAAATACGACTCGTGAATACGCAGTATTTT